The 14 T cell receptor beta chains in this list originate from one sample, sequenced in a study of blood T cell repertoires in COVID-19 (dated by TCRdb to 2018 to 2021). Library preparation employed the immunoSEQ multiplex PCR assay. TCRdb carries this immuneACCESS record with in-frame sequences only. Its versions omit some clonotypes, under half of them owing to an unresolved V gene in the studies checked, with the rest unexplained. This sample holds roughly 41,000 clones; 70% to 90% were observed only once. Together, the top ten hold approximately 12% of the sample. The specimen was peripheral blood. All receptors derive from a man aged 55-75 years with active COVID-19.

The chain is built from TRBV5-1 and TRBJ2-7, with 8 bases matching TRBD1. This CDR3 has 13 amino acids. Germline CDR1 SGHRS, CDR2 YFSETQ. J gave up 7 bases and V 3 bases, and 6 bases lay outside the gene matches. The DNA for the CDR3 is TGCGCCAGCAGCTCGTGGACAGGGTGGGAGCAGTACTTC. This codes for CASSSWTGWEQYF.

CDR3 sequence reads: CSASDAGGNQPQHF. The DNA for the CDR3 is TGCAGCGCGTCAGATGCAGGGGGCAATCAGCCCCAGCATTTT. This rearrangement joins TRBV29-1 to TRBJ1-5, with D tentatively TRBD1 (6 bases). Germline V gives CDR1 SQVTM, CDR2 ANQGSEA. The V and J ends lost 7 bases and 2 bases respectively, with 15 bases between them. The CDR3 has 14 amino acids.

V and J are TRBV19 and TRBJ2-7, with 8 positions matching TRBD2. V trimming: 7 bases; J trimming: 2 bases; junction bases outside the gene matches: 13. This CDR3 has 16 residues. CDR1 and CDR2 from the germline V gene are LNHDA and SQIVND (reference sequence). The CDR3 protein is CASKDRGGLEPYEQYF. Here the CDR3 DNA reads TGTGCCAGTAAGGATCGGGGGGGACTAGAGCCCTACGAGCAGTACTTC.

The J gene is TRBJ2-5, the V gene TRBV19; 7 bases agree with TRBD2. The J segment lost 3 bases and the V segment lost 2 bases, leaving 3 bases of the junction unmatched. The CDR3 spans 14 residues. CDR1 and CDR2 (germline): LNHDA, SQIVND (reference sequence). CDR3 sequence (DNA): TGTGCCAGTAGTATATCTAGCGGTAAAGAGACCCAGTACTTC. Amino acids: CASSISSGKETQYF.

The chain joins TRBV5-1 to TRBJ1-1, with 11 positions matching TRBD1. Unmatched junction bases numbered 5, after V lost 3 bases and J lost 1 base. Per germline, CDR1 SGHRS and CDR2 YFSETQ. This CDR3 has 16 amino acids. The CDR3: CASSSGDRGWNTEAFF. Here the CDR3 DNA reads TGCGCCAGCAGCTCAGGGGACAGGGGGTGGAACACTGAAGCTTTCTTT.

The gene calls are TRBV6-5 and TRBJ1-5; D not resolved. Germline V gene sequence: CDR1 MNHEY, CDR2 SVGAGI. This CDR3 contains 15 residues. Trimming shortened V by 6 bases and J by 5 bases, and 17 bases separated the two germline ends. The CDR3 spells CASSKDPGNHQPQHF. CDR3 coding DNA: TGTGCCAGCAGCAAGGACCCGGGGAACCATCAGCCCCAGCATTTT.

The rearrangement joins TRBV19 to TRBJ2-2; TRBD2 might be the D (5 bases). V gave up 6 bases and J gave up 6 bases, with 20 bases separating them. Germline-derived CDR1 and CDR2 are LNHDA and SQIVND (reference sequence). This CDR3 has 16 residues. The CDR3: CASRFAEEVRAGELFF. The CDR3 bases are TGTGCCAGTAGGTTCGCAGAGGAGGTACGAGCCGGGGAGCTGTTTTTT.

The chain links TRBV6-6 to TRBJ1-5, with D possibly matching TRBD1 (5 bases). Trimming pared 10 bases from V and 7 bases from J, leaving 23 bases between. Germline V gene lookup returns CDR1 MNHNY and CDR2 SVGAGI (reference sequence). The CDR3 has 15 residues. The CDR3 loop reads CATAGKGQGGQPQHF. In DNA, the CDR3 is TGTGCCACGGCTGGTAAAGGGCAGGGCGGACAGCCCCAGCATTTT.

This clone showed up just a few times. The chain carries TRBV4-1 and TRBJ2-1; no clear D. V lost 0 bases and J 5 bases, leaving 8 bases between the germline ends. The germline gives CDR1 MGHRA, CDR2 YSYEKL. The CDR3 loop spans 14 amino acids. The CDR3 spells CASSQENGDNEQFF. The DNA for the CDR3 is TGCGCCAGCAGCCAAGAAAACGGAGACAATGAGCAGTTCTTC.

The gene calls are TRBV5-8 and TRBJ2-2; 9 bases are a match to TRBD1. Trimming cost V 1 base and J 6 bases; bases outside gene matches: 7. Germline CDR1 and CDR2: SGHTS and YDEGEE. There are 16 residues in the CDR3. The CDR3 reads CASSLQFRTGAGELFF. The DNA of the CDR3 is TGTGCCAGCAGCTTGCAGTTTAGGACAGGGGCCGGGGAGCTGTTTTTT. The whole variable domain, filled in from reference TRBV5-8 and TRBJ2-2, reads EAGVTQSPTHLIKTRGQQATLRCSPISGHTSVYWYQQALGLGLQFLLWYDEGEERNRGNFPPRFSGRQFPNYSSELNVNALELEDSALYLCASSLQFRTGAGELFFGEGSRLTVL.

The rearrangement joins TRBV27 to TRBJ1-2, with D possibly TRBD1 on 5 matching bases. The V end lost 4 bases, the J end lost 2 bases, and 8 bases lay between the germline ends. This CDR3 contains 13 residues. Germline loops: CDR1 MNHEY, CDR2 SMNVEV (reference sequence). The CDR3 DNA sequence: TGTGCCAGCAGTTCCGCAGGGAACTATGGCTACACCTTC. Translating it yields CASSSAGNYGYTF.

CDR3 loop: CASSYQGLAGGGTGELFF. DNA for the CDR3: TGTGCCAGCAGTTACCAGGGACTAGCGGGAGGAGGGACCGGGGAGCTGTTTTTT. The chain recombines TRBV6-2 or TRBV6-3 with TRBJ2-2; 15 positions agree with TRBD2. The CDR3 is 18 residues long. Germline CDR1 is MNHEY and CDR2 is SVGEGT. V dropped 2 bases and J dropped 5; count of bases not matched to a gene: 6.

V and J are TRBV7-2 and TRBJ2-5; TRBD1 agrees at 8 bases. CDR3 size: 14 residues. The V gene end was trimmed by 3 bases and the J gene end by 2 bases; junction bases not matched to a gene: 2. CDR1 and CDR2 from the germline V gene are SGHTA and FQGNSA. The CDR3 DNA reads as TGTGCCAGCAGCTTGGACAGGGTACAAGAGACCCAGTACTTC. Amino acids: CASSLDRVQETQYF. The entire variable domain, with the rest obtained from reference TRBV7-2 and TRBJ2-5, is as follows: GAGVSQSPSNKVTEKGKDVELRCDPISGHTALYWYRQSLGQGLEFLIYFQGNSAPDKSGLPSDRFSAERTGGSVSTLTIQRTQQEDSAVYLCASSLDRVQETQYFGPGTRLLVL.

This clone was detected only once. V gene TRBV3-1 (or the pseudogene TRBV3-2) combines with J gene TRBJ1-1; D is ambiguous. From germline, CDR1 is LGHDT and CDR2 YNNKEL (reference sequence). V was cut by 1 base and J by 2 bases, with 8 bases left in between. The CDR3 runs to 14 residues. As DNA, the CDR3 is TGTGCCAGCAGCCAAGTCTACGGTAACACTGAAGCTTTCTTT. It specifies CASSQVYGNTEAFF.